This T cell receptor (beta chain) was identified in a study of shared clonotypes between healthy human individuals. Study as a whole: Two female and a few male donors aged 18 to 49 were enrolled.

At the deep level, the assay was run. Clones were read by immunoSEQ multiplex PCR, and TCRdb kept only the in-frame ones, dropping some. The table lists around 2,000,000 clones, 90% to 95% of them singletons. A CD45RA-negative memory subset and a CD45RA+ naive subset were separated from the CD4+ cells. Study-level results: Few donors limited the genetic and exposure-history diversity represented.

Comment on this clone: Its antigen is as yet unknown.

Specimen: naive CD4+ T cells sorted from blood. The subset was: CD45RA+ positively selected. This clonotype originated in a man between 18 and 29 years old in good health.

The CDR3 nucleotides read TGTGCCAGCAGTTCCCCGTCCCGGGGCCGCTATGGCTACACCTTC. Translation: CASSSPSRGRYGYTF. This chain connects TRBV6-5 to TRBJ1-2, with D maybe TRBD1 (5 bases). The CDR3 is 15 amino acids. The V gene lost 4 bases and the J gene lost 4 bases, with 16 bases spanning the gap. The germline gives CDR1 MNHEY, CDR2 SVGAGI.